These 14 T cell receptor beta chains were all obtained from the same sample, sequenced in a study of T cell responses to AZD1222 COVID-19 vaccine listed by TCRdb under 2021. The sample's time point, from its label and the paper: baseline before first vaccination. Receptor amplification or capture employed the immunoSEQ multiplex PCR assay. TCRdb carries this immuneACCESS record with in-frame sequences only. Its versions omit some clonotypes, under half of them owing to an unresolved V gene in the studies checked, with the rest unexplained. The sample table holds about 120,000 clones, of which about 85% were seen once. Of the sample, roughly 3% falls within the top ten clones. The starting material was peripheral blood, obtained on day 0 of AZD1222 vaccination. The receptors originated from an adult in good health.

This chain connects TRBV28 to TRBJ1-3; 7 bases agree with TRBD1. The CDR3 runs 13 residues. The junction had 8 bases not matched to a gene; V was cut back by 11 bases and J by 4 bases. CDR1 and CDR2 (germline): MDHEN, SYDVKM. DNA for the CDR3: TGTGCCCGATTACAGGGGCCCGGAAACACCATATATTTT. Protein sequence: CARLQGPGNTIYF.

This clone was counted between two and nine times. The V and J genes are TRBV5-1 and TRBJ2-5; a weak D match, TRBD2 (5 bases). V gave up 3 bases and J gave up 2 bases, with 11 bases separating them. This CDR3 comprises 14 residues. Germline CDR1 is SGHRS and CDR2 is YFSETQ. The CDR3 DNA is TGCGCCAGCAGCTCCGGACGGGGACAAGAGACCCAGTACTTC. Translating gives CASSSGRGQETQYF.

This rearrangement joins TRBV18 to TRBJ2-3, with 12 bases fitting TRBD2. Germline CDR1 reads KGHSH; CDR2 reads LQKENI. There are 14 residues in the CDR3. After removal of 6 bases from V and 6 bases from J, the junction contained 4 bases not matched to a gene. The CDR3 nucleotides read TGTGCCAGCTCCACTAGCGGGGGGATGGATACGCAGTATTTT. It yields the protein CASSTSGGMDTQYF. The entire variable domain, with the rest obtained from reference TRBV18 and TRBJ2-3, is as follows: NAGVMQNPRHLVRRRGQEARLRCSPMKGHSHVYWYRQLPEEGLKFMVYLQKENIIDESGMPKERFSAEFPKEGPSILRIQQVVRGDSAAYFCASSTSGGMDTQYFGPGTRLTVL.

V gene TRBV9 combines with J gene TRBJ1-6; D gene uncertain. This CDR3 contains 13 residues. Trimming cost V 0 bases and J 8 bases, with 6 bases left between them. Germline CDR1 SGDLS, CDR2 YYNGEE. The CDR3 is CASSVAVDSPLHF. CDR3 in DNA: TGTGCCAGCAGCGTAGCGGTGGATTCACCCCTCCACTTT.

The DNA for the CDR3 is TGTGCCAGCAGCGTTAACAGGGGGCCCTTCAATGAGCAGTTCTTC. Translating it yields CASSVNRGPFNEQFF. The chain is built from TRBV7-3 and TRBJ2-1, with 9 bases that match TRBD1. The CDR3 contains 15 residues. Looked up from germline, CDR1 is SGHTA and CDR2 is FQGTGA. Trimming took 5 bases from V and 6 from J; bases not matched to a gene: 8.

This chain connects TRBV5-6 to TRBJ2-1, with a tentative D call TRBD1 (5 bases). V was shortened by 4 bases and J by 8 bases, with 13 bases between the two germline ends. Germline CDR1 SGHDT, CDR2 YYEEEE. The CDR3 is 13 amino acids. CDR3 in DNA: TGTGCCAGCAGCCGGGTAGACAGTTATGAGCAGTTCTTC. Its translation is CASSRVDSYEQFF.

This clone was detected a few times. The J gene is TRBJ2-7, the V gene TRBV5-6, with D unresolved. The ends were cut back, 0 bases at V and 2 bases at J, with 6 bases in the middle. Per germline, CDR1 SGHDT and CDR2 YYEEEE. This CDR3 contains 13 residues. The CDR3 loop reads CASSLALTYEQYF. The DNA for the CDR3 is TGTGCCAGCAGCTTGGCTCTAACCTACGAGCAGTACTTC.

This sequence joins TRBV4-3 and TRBJ1-1; 7 bases agree with TRBD1. Trimming removed 4 bases from V and 4 bases from J; junction bases left unmatched: 15. The CDR3 has 17 residues. Per germline, CDR1 LGHNA and CDR2 YSLEER. CDR3 DNA: TGCGCCAGCAGCCGCTCTATCCTCACCGCAGGGGGCACTGAAGCTTTCTTT. Protein: CASSRSILTAGGTEAFF.

The J gene is TRBJ2-7, the V gene TRBV7-2, with TRBD2 identical over 7 bases. The CDR3 contains 16 residues. Losses at the gene ends were 1 base for V and 0 bases for J; bases not matched to a gene: 6. Germline values: CDR1 SGHTA, CDR2 FQGNSA. This chain's CDR3 is CASSLGPGGTSYEQYF. Written as DNA, the CDR3 is TGTGCCAGCAGCTTAGGTCCGGGAGGAACCTCCTACGAGCAGTACTTC.

The chain has TRBV15 and TRBJ2-1; 8 bases fit TRBD1. This CDR3 contains 13 residues. Germline V gene sequence: CDR1 LNHNV, CDR2 YYDKDF (reference sequence). Trimming took 4 bases from V and 7 from J; bases not matched to a gene: 3. The DNA for the CDR3 is TGTGCCACCAGCACCCACAGGGGGAATGAGCAGTTCTTC. As protein: CATSTHRGNEQFF.

The chain joins TRBV3-1 (or the pseudogene TRBV3-2) to TRBJ1-6; D ambiguous. V dropped 4 bases and J dropped 5 bases, with 12 bases sitting between them. This CDR3 region has 15 residues. Germline assignment: CDR1 LGHDT and CDR2 YNNKEL (reference sequence). CDR3 sequence (DNA): TGTGCCAGCAGCCTTCTCACTACGGATAATTCACCCCTCCACTTT. Translated, it gives CASSLLTTDNSPLHF.

This clone has a handful of counts. The genes are TRBV7-8 and TRBJ1-1, with D uncertain. Germline V lookup: CDR1 SGHVS, CDR2 FQNEAQ. The CDR3 runs 13 residues. Deletions cut 5 bases from V and 1 base from J, with 8 bases between. The CDR3 is CASSTPPNTEAFF. CDR3 in DNA: TGTGCCAGCAGCACCCCGCCGAACACTGAAGCTTTCTTT.

The rearrangement links TRBV28 to TRBJ1-2; 7 nucleotides agree with TRBD1. CDR3 size: 12 residues. J gave up 8 bases and V 4 bases, and 4 bases lay outside the gene matches. Germline-derived CDR1 and CDR2 are MDHEN and SYDVKM. CDR3: CASSSGQSGYTF. Here the CDR3 DNA reads TGTGCCAGCAGTTCGGGACAGAGCGGCTACACCTTC.

The V gene is TRBV7-2, the J gene TRBJ2-7, with 7 bases aligning to TRBD1. Per the germline V gene, CDR1 is SGHTA and CDR2 is FQGNSA. CDR3 length equals 14 residues. The junction had 10 bases not matched to a gene; V was cut back by 7 bases and J by 4 bases. CDR3: CASTLGGAIYEQYF. In DNA form, the CDR3 reads TGTGCCAGCACCCTAGGGGGCGCCATATACGAGCAGTACTTC.